This paragraph covers one T cell receptor (beta chain) sequence. This sample stems from a study of Ad26.COV2.S vaccination and SARS-CoV-2 variants. Overall study context: Intramuscularly, Ad26.COV2.S was given either once or twice, 56 days apart.

Sample treatment: 15 to 20 received Ad26.COV2.S at low or high dose, single or two shots; 5 received placebo; per-sample allocation not given. All samples were drawn on day 63, counting from the first vaccine or placebo injection. An adult of 18-55 years in Boston served as donor. CDR3 size: 18 residues. Germline V lookup: CDR1 SGHVS, CDR2 FQNEAQ. V dropped 5 bases and J dropped 0; count of bases not matched to a gene: 6. The repertoire was sequenced with immunoSEQ multiplex PCR; TCRdb's copy has only in-frame clones and lacks some. The data contain approximately 420,000 clones, about 85% of them singletons.

The specimen comprised peripheral blood, sampled in a trial of Ad26.COV2.S vaccine versus placebo. The chain carries TRBV7-8 and TRBJ2-1; TRBD2 agrees at 14 bases. This receptor was obtained from a person aged 18 to 59 who received the Ad26.COV2.S COVID-19 vaccine or a placebo. CDR3 residues: CASSMTSGGVGSYNEQFF. The CDR3 DNA sequence: TGTGCCAGCAGCATGACTAGCGGGGGGGTAGGCTCCTACAATGAGCAGTTCTTC.